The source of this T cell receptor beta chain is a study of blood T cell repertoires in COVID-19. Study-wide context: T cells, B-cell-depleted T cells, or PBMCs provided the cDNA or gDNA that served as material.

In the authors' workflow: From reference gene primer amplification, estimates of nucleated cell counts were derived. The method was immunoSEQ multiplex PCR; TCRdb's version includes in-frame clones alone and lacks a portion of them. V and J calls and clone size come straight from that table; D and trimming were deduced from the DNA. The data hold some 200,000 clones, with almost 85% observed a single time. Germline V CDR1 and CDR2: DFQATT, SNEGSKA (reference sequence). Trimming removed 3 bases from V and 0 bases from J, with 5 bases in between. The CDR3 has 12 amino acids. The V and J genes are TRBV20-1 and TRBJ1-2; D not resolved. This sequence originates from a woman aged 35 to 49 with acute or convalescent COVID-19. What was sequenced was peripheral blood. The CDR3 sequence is CSASGANYGYTF. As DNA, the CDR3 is TGCAGTGCTAGTGGCGCTAACTATGGCTACACCTTC.